Each of the 6 T cell receptor beta chains below was sequenced from the same sample in a study of PD-1 blockade in classical Hodgkin lymphoma. Sequencing used immunoSEQ multiplex PCR; TCRdb keeps in-frame clones, though not all of them. Among about 22,000 clones listed, around 68% were seen once. As to time point: cycle 4 day 1 (C4D1), after 6 weeks of nivolumab. Exposure to brentuximab vedotin varied, and each patient had relapsed following autologous stem cell transplantation. The CD4+ T cells used were purified from thawed PBMCs through magnetic negative selection. The sample in question was CD4+ T cells from blood, obtained before the fourth cycle of nivolumab. The receptors come from a human donor with classical Hodgkin lymphoma.

This clone has more than one count but fewer than ten. The chain links TRBV7-8 to TRBJ1-2, with D possibly matching TRBD1 (5 bases). Trimming pared 4 bases from V and 6 bases from J, leaving 12 bases between. The CDR3 runs to 13 residues. The germline CDR1 and CDR2 sequences are SGHVS and FQNEAQ. The CDR3 region is CASSSGIFNGYTF. DNA for the CDR3: TGTGCCAGCAGCTCAGGGATCTTTAATGGCTACACCTTC.

The rearrangement links TRBV9 to TRBJ2-7; D is unclear. Germline V gives CDR1 SGDLS, CDR2 YYNGEE. The V end lost 0 bases, the J end lost 2 bases, and 9 bases lay between the germline ends. CDR3 length: 14 amino acids. The CDR3, as DNA: TGTGCCAGCAGCGTAGATCTGGTGACCTACGAGCAGTACTTC. It is translated as CASSVDLVTYEQYF.

The genes are TRBV15 and TRBJ2-3; no clear D. The CDR3 is made up of 14 amino acids. Between the trimmed V and J ends, which lost 0 bases and 0 bases, there was a span of 4 bases. The germline V gene has CDR1 LNHNV and CDR2 YYDKDF (reference sequence). Here the CDR3 DNA reads TGTGCCACCAGCAGAGAGAGAAGCACAGATACGCAGTATTTT. This gives the protein CATSRERSTDTQYF.

This sequence joins TRBV28 and TRBJ2-3, with 12 bases that match TRBD2. V lost 5 bases and J lost 5; bases outside the gene matches: 5. In germline, CDR1 is MDHEN, CDR2 SYDVKM. The length of the CDR3 is 15 residues. The CDR3 loop is CASSATSGGGDTQYF. CDR3 DNA sequence: TGTGCCAGCAGTGCGACTAGCGGGGGAGGAGATACGCAGTATTTT.

This rearrangement joins TRBV7-6 to TRBJ2-7; D remains ambiguous. The CDR3 sequence is 14 residues long. Trimming took off 1 base at V and 0 bases at J, with 7 bases between the two ends. The germline V gene encodes CDR1 SGHVS and CDR2 FNYEAQ. This CDR3 reads CASSLGGPSYEQYF. CDR3 DNA: TGTGCCAGCAGCTTAGGTGGACCCTCCTACGAGCAGTACTTC.

The gene calls are TRBV11-3 and TRBJ2-7; D is possibly TRBD1 or TRBD2 (5 bases each). CDR3 length equals 13 residues. Per the germline V gene, CDR1 is SGHNT and CDR2 is YENEEA. V was shortened by 4 bases and J by 7 bases, with 14 bases between the two germline ends. The CDR3 DNA is TGTGCCAGCAGCTGGGGGAGCCCGGGGGAGCAGTACTTC. Translating it yields CASSWGSPGEQYF.